The 23 T cell receptor beta chains presented below share a single source sample, sequenced in a study of cytomegalovirus exposure and HLA in healthy donors (dated by TCRdb to about 2017). The library was made by the immunoSEQ multiplex PCR assay. For the multiplex PCR, a mixture combining 60 forward primers for TCR Vbeta segments and 13 reverse primers for TCR Jbeta segments was used. Here the immuneACCESS table is served through TCRdb, limited to in-frame sequences with V and J called. Missing clones are a known gap in these copies; in checked studies unresolved V genes cover under half, and the rest lacks a known reason. This sample is represented by 100,000 to 150,000 clones; roughly 80% of them were singletons. In total, the top ten clones hold 1.2% of the sample. Material for sequencing was PBMCs. Receptors originate from a boy aged 10-17 years in good health and CMV-seronegative.

V and J are TRBV5-4 and TRBJ2-7, with 9 bases matching TRBD2. Germline V gene sequence: CDR1 SGHNT, CDR2 YYREEE (reference sequence). The CDR3 spans 14 residues. V was pared by 1 base and J by 6 bases, with 5 bases of the junction left unmatched. CDR3 protein: CASSLNWREGEQYF. DNA of the CDR3: TGTGCCAGCAGCTTGAATTGGCGGGAGGGCGAGCAGTACTTC.

This chain uses TRBV7-7 with TRBJ2-7, with 8 bases matching TRBD1. The V segment lost 1 base and the J segment 9 bases; nucleotides outside the gene matches: 5. Per the germline V gene, CDR1 is SSHAT and CDR2 is FNYEAQ (reference sequence). The CDR3 is made up of 13 amino acids. The CDR3 reads CASSLETGEVQYF. CDR3 bases: TGTGCCAGCAGCTTAGAGACAGGGGAGGTGCAGTACTTC.

The V call is TRBV6-1, the J call TRBJ1-1; the D gene is possibly TRBD1 (5 bases). This CDR3 region has 15 residues. The V end lost 2 bases, the J end lost 2 bases, and 12 bases lay between the germline ends. Germline V gene data show CDR1 as MNHNS and CDR2 as SASEGT. The DNA for the CDR3 is TGTGCCAGCAGTGAAAGGCAGGGCTTAAACACTGAAGCTTTCTTT. Protein sequence: CASSERQGLNTEAFF.

This clone was seen a few times. V is TRBV6-4 and J is TRBJ2-3; 12 bases map to TRBD2. Germline CDR1 MRHNA, CDR2 SNTAGT. J gave up 3 bases and V 5 bases, and 3 bases lay outside the gene matches. This CDR3 region has 15 residues. CDR3 DNA: TGTGCCAGCAGTCCCGGGACTAGCGGGACAGATACGCAGTATTTT. This sequence encodes CASSPGTSGTDTQYF.

The chain recombines TRBV18 with TRBJ2-5, with D possibly being TRBD2 (6 bases). Per the germline V gene, CDR1 is KGHSH and CDR2 is LQKENI. The CDR3 has 13 residues. The V and J ends lost 6 bases and 2 bases respectively, with 10 bases between them. The CDR3 sequence is CASSSGVQETQYF. CDR3 coding DNA: TGTGCCAGCTCTTCGGGGGTGCAAGAGACCCAGTACTTC.

The chain is built from TRBV27 and TRBJ1-3; D perhaps matches TRBD1 (6 bases). The CDR3 loop spans 16 amino acids. The germline V gene has CDR1 MNHEY and CDR2 SMNVEV (reference sequence). V was trimmed by 0 bases and J by 0 bases, leaving 9 bases between them. In DNA form, the CDR3 reads TGTGCCAGCAGTTTATCCGGACAGTCCTCTGGAAACACCATATATTTT. Its protein product is CASSLSGQSSGNTIYF.

The chain has TRBV5-1 and TRBJ2-1, with D uncertain. The V gene's germline CDR1 is SGHRS and CDR2 YFSETQ. Trimming stripped 1 base from V and 0 bases from J, with 14 bases between. There are 17 residues in the CDR3. The CDR3 spells CASSLLSPADSYNEQFF. The CDR3 nucleotides are TGCGCCAGCAGCTTGTTGTCCCCGGCGGACTCCTACAATGAGCAGTTCTTC.

The CDR3 region is CASSIVAGGHNQPQHF. The CDR3 nucleotides are TGTGCCAGTAGTATAGTGGCAGGGGGCCACAATCAGCCCCAGCATTTT. The rearrangement uses TRBV19 and TRBJ1-5, with 8 bases matching TRBD1. The CDR3 is made up of 16 amino acids. The V segment lost 1 base and the J segment 3 bases; nucleotides outside the gene matches: 5. CDR1 and CDR2 from the germline V gene are LNHDA and SQIVND (reference sequence).

The chain employs TRBV5-1 and TRBJ1-1, with TRBD1 matching over 9 bases. This CDR3 region has 16 residues. Germline CDR1 and CDR2: SGHRS and YFSETQ. The J segment lost 3 bases and the V segment lost 4 bases, leaving 10 bases of the junction unmatched. The CDR3 nucleotides are TGCGCCAGCAGCCCCGGAGGGACAGGGAAGGACACTGAAGCTTTCTTT. Translated: CASSPGGTGKDTEAFF.

This rearrangement joins TRBV4-2 to TRBJ1-1, with D uncertain. Germline CDR1 LGHNA, CDR2 YNFKEQ. Trimming removed 1 base at V and 3 bases at J, with 12 bases between. The CDR3 runs 15 residues. In DNA, the CDR3 is TGTGCCAGCAGCCAAGGGTACGGGGAGGACACTGAAGCTTTCTTT. Its translation is CASSQGYGEDTEAFF.

V and J are TRBV5-4 and TRBJ2-1; D possibly corresponds to TRBD2 (6 bases). From germline, CDR1 is SGHNT and CDR2 YYREEE (reference sequence). CDR3 size: 16 residues. V lost 4 bases, J lost 9 bases, and 23 bases lay in between. CDR3: CASSPNLADRGGEQFF. The CDR3 DNA reads TGTGCCAGCAGCCCGAATTTAGCGGACCGGGGAGGTGAGCAGTTCTTC.

This sequence joins TRBV11-3 and TRBJ2-7; 8 bases match TRBD1. The CDR3 length is 14 residues. The germline V gene encodes CDR1 SGHNT and CDR2 YENEEA. The trim removed 4 bases at V and 7 bases at J, leaving 9 bases unmatched. CDR3 in DNA: TGTGCCAGCAGCTCTCGTCAGGGGGCACGAGAGCAGTACTTC. It yields the protein CASSSRQGAREQYF.

This clone was seen a handful of times. The J gene is TRBJ2-7, the V gene TRBV15; 8 bases are a match to TRBD2. The CDR3 consists of 21 residues. The germline V gene encodes CDR1 LNHNV and CDR2 YYDKDF (reference sequence). The junction had 23 bases not matched to a gene; V was cut back by 2 bases and J by 2 bases. CDR3 residues: CATSRSPWEPGKTSAAYEQYF. The CDR3 nucleotides are TGTGCCACCAGCAGATCGCCGTGGGAGCCCGGGAAGACTAGCGCGGCCTACGAGCAGTACTTC.

V and J are TRBV27 and TRBJ2-1; a possible D gene is TRBD2 (6 bases). The CDR3 totals 15 residues. Trimming took off 6 bases at V and 1 base at J, with 13 bases between the two ends. CDR1 MNHEY and CDR2 SMNVEV come from the germline V gene (reference sequence). The CDR3 loop reads CASRPWGVSYNEQFF. The CDR3 DNA reads TGTGCCAGCAGACCTTGGGGGGTATCCTACAATGAGCAGTTCTTC.

The V gene is TRBV18, the J gene TRBJ2-1; no firm D call. In germline, CDR1 is KGHSH, CDR2 LQKENI. V shed 5 bases and J shed 0 bases, with 11 bases lying between them. The CDR3 totals 15 residues. Here the CDR3 DNA reads TGTGCCAGCTCAAAAACAGAGATCTCCTACAATGAGCAGTTCTTC. Protein sequence: CASSKTEISYNEQFF.

This chain uses TRBV7-9 with TRBJ2-7; tentative D call: TRBD2 (5 bases). This CDR3 is built from 13 residues. Trimming left V 2 bases short and J 5 bases short, with 10 bases between. Germline V gene data show CDR1 as SEHNR and CDR2 as FQNEAQ (reference sequence). The CDR3 is CASSLRMGDEQYF. The CDR3 DNA sequence: TGTGCCAGCAGCTTACGTATGGGAGACGAGCAGTACTTC.

For this clone: Different DNA sequences within this sample yield the same CDR3. The chain carries TRBV5-1 and TRBJ2-2, with 7 bases that match TRBD1. V lost 4 bases and J lost 4; bases outside the gene matches: 7. Germline loops: CDR1 SGHRS, CDR2 YFSETQ. The CDR3 extends over 15 amino acids. In DNA, the CDR3 is TGCGCCAGCAGCCTCGCAGGGGGTTCCACCGGGGAGCTGTTTTTT. It yields the protein CASSLAGGSTGELFF.

The chain employs TRBV7-8 and TRBJ2-7; no firm D call. V lost 5 bases and J lost 7, with 9 bases in between. The CDR3 runs to 11 residues. CDR1 and CDR2 (germline): SGHVS, FQNEAQ. The CDR3: CASSLSLEQYF. In DNA form, the CDR3 reads TGTGCCAGCAGCCTATCGCTAGAGCAGTACTTC.

V usage is TRBV7-8 and J usage is TRBJ1-5; TRBD1 might be the D (6 bases). Germline V gene lookup returns CDR1 SGHVS and CDR2 FQNEAQ. V gave up 3 bases and J gave up 2 bases, with 8 bases separating them. CDR3 length equals 14 residues. The CDR3: CASSLDSRNQPQHF. The CDR3 DNA reads TGTGCCAGCAGCTTGGACAGCCGCAATCAGCCCCAGCATTTT.

The gene calls are TRBV30 and TRBJ2-1; no clear D. This CDR3 is built from 11 residues. Germline lookup yields CDR1 GTSNPN and CDR2 SVGIG (reference sequence). Between the trimmed V and J ends, which lost 5 bases and 6 bases, there was a span of 8 bases. This chain's CDR3 is CAWALSNEQFF. The CDR3 bases are TGTGCCTGGGCCCTAAGCAATGAGCAGTTCTTC.

This chain uses TRBV6-5 with TRBJ1-1, with a possible D match to TRBD1 (6 bases). Germline loops: CDR1 MNHEY, CDR2 SVGAGI. This CDR3 region has 15 residues. The ends were cut back, 4 bases at V and 4 bases at J, with 16 bases in the middle. CDR3 coding DNA: TGTGCCAGCAGTTCCCTTACCGGGACAACCACTGAAGCTTTCTTT. Translated: CASSSLTGTTTEAFF.

The chain uses TRBV19 and TRBJ1-3; D perhaps matches TRBD1 (5 bases). The V end lost 3 bases, the J end lost 2 bases, and 17 bases lay between the germline ends. Germline CDR1 reads LNHDA; CDR2 reads SQIVND (reference sequence). CDR3 length: 17 residues. The CDR3 nucleotides read TGTGCCAGTAGTATTCGTCCCCTCGGGGGAACTGGAAACACCATATATTTT. Its protein is CASSIRPLGGTGNTIYF.

This clone is a singleton in its sample. The V call is TRBV4-2, the J call TRBJ2-2, with 7 bases fitting TRBD1. There are 16 residues in the CDR3. Losses at the gene ends were 7 bases for V and 4 bases for J; bases not matched to a gene: 12. The germline gives CDR1 LGHNA, CDR2 YNFKEQ. This chain's CDR3 is CASTQAAAGGTGELFF. DNA of the CDR3: TGTGCCAGCACCCAGGCAGCGGCAGGGGGCACCGGGGAGCTGTTTTTT.